The 27 T cell receptor beta chains listed next were all sequenced from one sample in a study of blood T cells in healthy people across ages (dated by TCRdb to 2013 to 2016). The library was built by means of 5' RACE. TCRdb lists the instrument as Illumina HiSeq 2500. A second PCR of roughly 6 to 11 cycles was performed with a sample-barcoded 5' primer and a J-beta primer mix. The public reads were reanalyzed by TCRdb: fastp trimming at Q25, MiXCR alignment, in-frame beta chains only. One record per CDR3 amino acid sequence lists the most common genes and DNA. The sample table contains about 1.8 million distinct CDR3 sequences; only one count was recorded for 40% to 55% of them. The ten largest account for 2.1% of the sample. The sequencing input was blood. These receptors were obtained from a middle-aged woman in good health.

The genes are TRBV7-9 and TRBJ2-3, with 10 nucleotides matching TRBD1. V shed 5 bases and J 3 bases; nucleotides not matched to a gene: 14. CDR1 SEHNR and CDR2 FQNEAQ come from the germline V gene (reference sequence). CDR3 length: 18 amino acids. This CDR3 is CASSLTLAGDRGTDTQYF. The CDR3 DNA is TGTGCCAGCAGCCTCACACTCGCCGGGGACAGGGGAACAGATACGCAGTATTTT.

The genes are TRBV7-8 and TRBJ2-2; the D gene is possibly TRBD2 (6 bases). Germline V CDR1 and CDR2: SGHVS, FQNEAQ. CDR3 length: 15 residues. The V end was cut by 5 bases, the J end by 8 bases, with 18 bases between. CDR3 DNA sequence: TGTGCCAGCAGCCTCCCCCGATTAGCGGTGGGGGAGCTGTTTTTT. The encoded protein is CASSLPRLAVGELFF.

CDR3: CSPRDRQETQYF. DNA of the CDR3: TGCAGCCCTCGGGACCGTCAAGAGACCCAGTACTTC. The chain uses TRBV20-1 and TRBJ2-5; D is possibly TRBD1 or TRBD2 (5 bases each). The CDR3 sequence is 12 residues long. The germline gives CDR1 DFQATT, CDR2 SNEGSKA (reference sequence).

This clonotype was observed a few times. The CDR3 nucleotides are TGTGCCAGCAGCTTAGTCGGACAGGGTAACACTGAAGCTTTCTTT. As protein: CASSLVGQGNTEAFF. The chain combines TRBV7-2 with TRBJ1-1; 8 bases are a match to TRBD1. CDR1 is SGHTA and CDR2 is FQGNSA in the germline V gene. The J segment lost 2 bases and the V segment lost 1 base, leaving 3 bases of the junction unmatched. The CDR3 contains 15 residues.

V and J are TRBV6-6 and TRBJ1-5; D possibly corresponds to TRBD1 (5 bases). The germline V and J ends were trimmed by 0 bases and 8 bases, with 14 bases remaining between them. This CDR3 has 15 amino acids. The germline V gene has CDR1 MNHNY and CDR2 SVGAGI (reference sequence). The CDR3 DNA follows: TGTGCCAGCAGTTACTCGTCGGGGGAGGGTAAGCCCCAGCATTTT. It codes for CASSYSSGEGKPQHF.

The chain combines TRBV6-5 with TRBJ1-6, with TRBD1 matching 7 bases. CDR1 is MNHEY and CDR2 is SVGAGI in the germline V gene. Trimming removed 1 base from V and 8 bases from J; junction bases left unmatched: 8. The CDR3 contains 16 residues. The CDR3 nucleotides are TGTGCCAGCAGTTACTTACAGGGGCGTATGGATTCACCCCTCCACTTT. The encoded protein is CASSYLQGRMDSPLHF.

There are a few counts of this clonotype. J is TRBJ1-2 and V is TRBV4-3; weak D call: TRBD1 (5 bases). Trimming removed 1 base from V and 3 bases from J, with 12 bases in between. Germline assignment: CDR1 LGHNA and CDR2 YSLEER. CDR3 length: 15 residues. CDR3 in DNA: TGCGCCAGCAGCCAAGGGGACGGAACCTACTATGGCTACACCTTC. It codes for CASSQGDGTYYGYTF.

This chain uses TRBV7-8 with TRBJ2-5; a possible D gene is TRBD1 (6 bases). Germline values: CDR1 SGHVS, CDR2 FQNEAQ. Trimming cost V 5 bases and J 5 bases, with 15 bases left between them. The CDR3 totals 14 residues. Here the CDR3 reads CASSGNNRAETQYF. The DNA for the CDR3 is TGTGCCAGCAGCGGTAACAACAGGGCTGAGACCCAGTACTTC.

The V call is TRBV29-1, the J call TRBJ2-1; either TRBD1 or TRBD2 may fit D (5 bases each). CDR1 and CDR2 from the germline V gene are SQVTM and ANQGSEA. V lost 3 bases and J lost 7, with 16 bases in between. CDR3 size: 14 residues. The CDR3 DNA sequence: TGCAGCGTTGAGTCGGTCTCCGAGGGGAATGAGCAGTTCTTC. Its translation is CSVESVSEGNEQFF.

The chain couples TRBV7-2 to TRBJ1-2; tentatively, D is TRBD1 (5 bases). Germline loops: CDR1 SGHTA, CDR2 FQGNSA. This CDR3 spans 14 amino acids. Trimming removed 1 base at V and 6 bases at J, with 12 bases between. The CDR3 here is CASSLDRRSDGYTF. CDR3 bases: TGTGCCAGCAGCTTAGACAGGAGAAGCGATGGCTACACCTTC.

This clonotype was found a few times. This chain links TRBV5-1 with TRBJ1-4; the match to TRBD1 covers 7 bases. The CDR3 covers 14 residues. J was trimmed by 8 bases and V by 0 bases; bases with no gene match: 4. Germline V CDR1 and CDR2: SGHRS, YFSETQ. The CDR3 reads CASSLEGANEKLFF. DNA for the CDR3: TGCGCCAGCAGCTTGGAGGGGGCGAACGAAAAACTGTTTTTT.

The chain uses TRBV6-5 and TRBJ1-2, with D possibly matching TRBD1 (5 bases). This CDR3 is 16 amino acids long. V lost 0 bases, J lost 2 bases, and 13 bases lay in between. The germline V gene encodes CDR1 MNHEY and CDR2 SVGAGI. The CDR3 DNA reads TGTGCCAGCAGTTACTCGGCCCTGGAGGGGAACTATGGCTACACCTTC. This gives the protein CASSYSALEGNYGYTF.

V and J are TRBV20-1 and TRBJ2-4; 12 bases are a match to TRBD2. J lost 0 bases, V lost 8 bases, and 11 bases had no gene match. The CDR3 sequence is 17 residues long. The germline V gene has CDR1 DFQATT and CDR2 SNEGSKA (reference sequence). In DNA form, the CDR3 reads TGCAGTACTCCTACGCGGACTAGCGGGGTAGCCAAAAACATTCAGTACTTC. Its protein product is CSTPTRTSGVAKNIQYF.

Points on this clonotype: The junction departs from germline at one end; a sequencing error may be responsible. J is TRBJ2-7 and V is TRBV10-1; D perhaps matches TRBD1 (7 bases). Per the germline V gene, CDR1 is WNHNN and CDR2 is SYGVQD (reference sequence). The CDR3 spans 14 residues. CDR3 protein: CAISGRGEGYEQYF. Here the CDR3 DNA reads TGCGCCATCAGTGGCAGGGGGGAAGGCTACGAGCAGTACTTC.

The gene calls are TRBV12-3 or TRBV12-4 and TRBJ2-4; 9 nucleotides align to TRBD1. CDR3 length: 15 amino acids. V lost 5 bases to trimming and J lost 7 bases; unmatched junction nucleotides: 9. CDR3 coding DNA: TGTGCCAGCAGTCGACCAACCGACAGGGGGAACATTCAGTACTTC. Protein: CASSRPTDRGNIQYF.

This chain joins TRBV24-1 and TRBJ2-2, with 9 bases matching TRBD1. Germline assignment: CDR1 KGHDR and CDR2 SFDVKD. V trimming: 2 bases; J trimming: 7 bases; junction bases outside the gene matches: 4. The CDR3 runs 15 residues. CDR3 amino acids: CATSDWGQGHGELFF. In DNA, the CDR3 is TGTGCCACCAGTGATTGGGGACAGGGTCACGGGGAGCTGTTTTTT.

On this clonotype itself: A read error may be the cause here, since a much bigger clone is one base away. V gene TRBV29-1 combines with J gene TRBJ2-5, with D maybe TRBD1 (6 bases). The CDR3 has 12 residues. Germline lookup yields CDR1 SQVTM and CDR2 ANQGSEA. The chain's CDR3 is CSDGQSQEIQYF. The CDR3 coding sequence is TGCAGCGACGGACAGAGCCAAGAGATCCAGTACTTC.

The CDR3 spells CASSLRSGGAGQETQYF. In nucleotides, the CDR3 is TGTGCCAGCAGCTTGCGGAGCGGGGGGGCGGGACAAGAGACCCAGTACTTC. This chain connects TRBV7-9 to TRBJ2-5; 10 bases map to TRBD2. J gave up 2 bases and V 3 bases, and 9 bases lay outside the gene matches. Per germline, CDR1 SEHNR and CDR2 FQNEAQ (reference sequence). The length of the CDR3 is 17 residues.

The rearrangement joins TRBV25-1 to TRBJ2-1, with no clear D. Germline V gene sequence: CDR1 MGHDK, CDR2 SYGVNS. CDR3 size: 13 residues. V was clipped by 6 bases and J by 10 bases, with 16 bases between them. For the CDR3, the DNA is TGTGCCAGCAGACCACCGAGCACACGGGAGCAGTTCTTC. As protein: CASRPPSTREQFF.

In this sample, this clonotype turned up once. The rearrangement links TRBV25-1 to TRBJ1-2; TRBD1 might be the D (6 bases). Germline V lookup: CDR1 MGHDK, CDR2 SYGVNS. V was trimmed by 1 base and J by 5 bases, leaving 14 bases between them. This CDR3 is built from 15 residues. The CDR3 DNA sequence: TGTGCCAGCAGTGAATGGCGACAGGACCTATATGGCTACACCTTC. This gives the protein CASSEWRQDLYGYTF.

V gene TRBV27 combines with J gene TRBJ2-1; D ambiguous. V was trimmed by 3 bases and J by 2 bases, leaving 11 bases between them. CDR3 size: 15 residues. Per the germline V gene, CDR1 is MNHEY and CDR2 is SMNVEV (reference sequence). The DNA of the CDR3 is TGTGCCAGCAGTTTTATGGGGATCACCTACAATGAGCAGTTCTTC. Protein: CASSFMGITYNEQFF.

V is TRBV7-3 and J is TRBJ2-3; possible D gene TRBD1, 5 bases. The germline CDR1 and CDR2 sequences are SGHTA and FQGTGA. This CDR3 comprises 15 residues. V was trimmed by 4 bases and J by 3 bases, leaving 14 bases between them. The CDR3 sequence is CASSWSQGQTDTQYF. The CDR3 bases are TGTGCCAGCAGCTGGAGTCAGGGCCAGACAGATACGCAGTATTTT. The variable domain in full, with the rest retrieved from reference TRBV7-3 and TRBJ2-3, is GAGVSQTPSNKVTEKGKYVELRCDPISGHTALYWYRQSLGQGPEFLIYFQGTGAADDSGLPNDRFFAVRPEGSVSTLKIQRTERGDSAVYLCASSWSQGQTDTQYFGPGTRLTVL.

The chain recombines TRBV6-5 with TRBJ2-5; 8 nucleotides match TRBD2. The ends lost 8 bases at V and 0 bases at J; junction bases unmatched: 5. This CDR3 has 14 residues. Germline CDR1 MNHEY, CDR2 SVGAGI. The CDR3 DNA sequence: TGTGCCAGCCCAACGGGAGGGGACCAAGAGACCCAGTACTTC. Encoded protein: CASPTGGDQETQYF.

V and J are TRBV20-1 and TRBJ2-7; D is uncertain. The CDR3 has 13 residues. The ends were cut back, 0 bases at V and 7 bases at J, with 13 bases in the middle. From germline, CDR1 is DFQATT and CDR2 SNEGSKA (reference sequence). The CDR3 coding sequence is TGCAGTGCTAGAGATCTTTCCGGAAATGAGCAGTACTTC. It yields the protein CSARDLSGNEQYF.

V is TRBV6-5 and J is TRBJ1-1; no definite D call. This CDR3 has 15 residues. Looked up from germline, CDR1 is MNHEY and CDR2 is SVGAGI. V gave up 2 bases and J gave up 1 base, with 11 bases separating them. This chain's CDR3 is CASSYQFLQNTEAFF. The CDR3 DNA is TGTGCCAGCAGTTACCAGTTTCTGCAGAACACTGAAGCTTTCTTT.

The V call is TRBV7-2, the J call TRBJ2-3; 8 bases align to TRBD2. CDR1 is SGHTA and CDR2 is FQGNSA in the germline V gene. Unmatched junction bases numbered 8, after V lost 4 bases and J lost 5 bases. This CDR3 region has 15 residues. The CDR3, as DNA: TGTGCCAGCAGCTCCGTGCGGGGGGTCGGAGATACGCAGTATTTT. It specifies CASSSVRGVGDTQYF. The variable domain in full, completed from reference TRBV7-2 and TRBJ2-3, reads GAGVSQSPSNKVTEKGKDVELRCDPISGHTALYWYRQSLGQGLEFLIYFQGNSAPDKSGLPSDRFSAERTGGSVSTLTIQRTQQEDSAVYLCASSSVRGVGDTQYFGPGTRLTVL.

The rearrangement uses TRBV5-4 and TRBJ2-4; no clear D. The J call may be wrong; the DNA end is better matched by TRBJ2-7. The CDR3 is 14 amino acids. Germline CDR1 reads SGHNT; CDR2 reads YYREEE (reference sequence). The CDR3 DNA reads TGTGCCAGCGGCCATAACGGGCCTCTCATCGAGCAGTACTTC. It translates to CASGHNGPLIEQYF.